The 31 T cell receptor beta chains given below trace back to one sample, sequenced in a study of early T cells in non-severe SARS-CoV-2 infection listed by TCRdb under 2021. The library was prepared using 5' RACE. The listed sequencing device is NextSeq 500. TCRdb applied fastp at Q25 and MiXCR to the public reads, then kept only in-frame beta chains. Each CDR3 protein gets just one entry, which takes the most common genes and DNA from the rows behind it. The sample table shows about 22,000 distinct CDR3 sequences, and just under 4.5% are seen once. Of the sample, roughly a fifth falls within the top ten clones. Sequenced sample: whole blood. These receptors all stem from an adult who was a healthcare worker with PCR-confirmed SARS-CoV-2 infection or an uninfected control (not recorded which).

In this sample, this clonotype turned up many times. This chain uses TRBV5-4 with TRBJ1-3; 9 bases are shared with TRBD1. Germline V gene data show CDR1 as SGHNT and CDR2 as YYREEE (reference sequence). Losses at the gene ends were 4 bases for V and 4 bases for J; bases not matched to a gene: 6. The CDR3 extends over 15 amino acids. The chain's CDR3 is CASSRGQGRGNTIYF. The CDR3 bases are TGTGCCAGCAGCAGGGGACAGGGCCGGGGAAACACCATATATTTT.

This clonotype was seen many times. Written as DNA, the CDR3 is TGCGCCAGCAGCTTGGCTTCGGGTAGCGGGCGATCCTACGAGCAGTACTTC. Translation gives CASSLASGSGRSYEQYF. The J gene is TRBJ2-7, the V gene TRBV5-1, with TRBD2 identical over 7 bases. This CDR3 has 17 residues. Unmatched junction bases numbered 10, after V lost 0 bases and J lost 1 base. Per germline, CDR1 SGHRS and CDR2 YFSETQ.

This clonotype was seen many times. The genes are TRBV6-2 or TRBV6-3 and TRBJ1-5, with a possible D match to TRBD1 (6 bases). This CDR3 region has 16 residues. Trimming pared 6 bases from V and 1 base from J, leaving 16 bases between. Germline CDR1 reads MNHEY; CDR2 reads SVGEGT. The CDR3 loop is CASRSYGTLSNQPQHF. CDR3 coding DNA: TGTGCCAGCAGATCCTACGGGACACTGAGCAATCAGCCCCAGCATTTT.

This clonotype has a count of ten or more. This sequence joins TRBV20-1 and TRBJ1-1, with 7 bases aligning to TRBD1. The germline CDR1 and CDR2 sequences are DFQATT and SNEGSKA (reference sequence). The CDR3 spans 16 residues. V lost 5 bases and J lost 0; bases outside the gene matches: 12. The CDR3 coding sequence is TGCAGTGCTGTCGACCCGGGACAGACTTTGAACACTGAAGCTTTCTTT. It specifies CSAVDPGQTLNTEAFF.

This clonotype came up many times. The V call is TRBV19, the J call TRBJ1-5, with D tentatively TRBD1 (5 bases). This CDR3 contains 15 residues. Germline loops: CDR1 LNHDA, CDR2 SQIVND (reference sequence). Trimming cost V 7 bases and J 7 bases, with 20 bases left between them. CDR3 loop: CASTPSGPPEQPQHF. DNA for the CDR3: TGTGCCAGTACCCCTTCAGGGCCCCCCGAGCAGCCCCAGCATTTT.

This clonotype rates as medium-sized. The chain uses TRBV6-6 and TRBJ1-2; D unresolved. Germline assignment: CDR1 MNHNY and CDR2 SVGAGI (reference sequence). Trimming removed 5 bases at V and 8 bases at J, with 9 bases between. This CDR3 region has 11 residues. This CDR3 is CASSSEGGYTF. For the CDR3, the DNA is TGTGCCAGCAGTAGTGAAGGAGGCTACACCTTC.

This clonotype has at least ten counts. This sequence joins TRBV28 and TRBJ1-1; D possibly corresponds to TRBD1 (5 bases). The CDR3 length is 18 residues. With 7 bases removed from V and 1 base from J, the gap between germline ends came to 25 bases. Per germline, CDR1 MDHEN and CDR2 SYDVKM. The CDR3 bases are TGTGCCAGCACCTCCCGGACCGGGACGCCCTCCGCGAACACTGAAGCTTTCTTT. Translation gives CASTSRTGTPSANTEAFF.

Ten or more counts support this clonotype. The V and J genes are TRBV29-1 and TRBJ2-1; tentative D call: TRBD2 (6 bases). The CDR3 contains 14 residues. V lost 7 bases and J 0 bases, leaving 13 bases between the germline ends. From germline, CDR1 is SQVTM and CDR2 ANQGSEA. CDR3 residues: CSGGLGSSYNEQFF. CDR3 DNA: TGCAGCGGGGGTCTCGGGAGCTCCTACAATGAGCAGTTCTTC.

This clonotype was recorded many times. This rearrangement joins TRBV19 to TRBJ1-2; TRBD1 aligns across 9 bases. The CDR3 extends over 16 amino acids. Trimming at V came to 4 bases and at J to 2 bases, leaving 8 bases not matched to a gene. Germline CDR1 LNHDA, CDR2 SQIVND (reference sequence). The CDR3 spells CASSNRQTGGNYGYTF. Here the CDR3 DNA reads TGTGCCAGTAGTAACCGACAGACAGGGGGGAACTATGGCTACACCTTC.

This clonotype was detected many times. The V and J genes are TRBV12-3 or TRBV12-4 and TRBJ1-4, with unresolved D. Trimming left V 6 bases short and J 8 bases short, with 19 bases between. The CDR3 covers 15 residues. Here the CDR3 DNA reads TGTGCCAGCAGCCCAGCCCCCCCTTGGTACGAAAAACTGTTTTTT. Protein sequence: CASSPAPPWYEKLFF.

This clonotype was counted many times. The V call is TRBV18, the J call TRBJ1-5; no clear D gene. Germline assignment: CDR1 KGHSH and CDR2 LQKENI. The CDR3 length is 15 residues. The V and J ends lost 3 bases and 3 bases respectively, with 12 bases between them. The CDR3 sequence is CASSPSLSFNQPQHF. Here the CDR3 DNA reads TGTGCCAGCTCACCTTCTCTTTCGTTCAATCAGCCCCAGCATTTT.

This clonotype was recorded at least ten times. The V call is TRBV20-1, the J call TRBJ2-7; 13 bases align to TRBD2. The germline V gene encodes CDR1 DFQATT and CDR2 SNEGSKA (reference sequence). V lost 4 bases to trimming and J lost 0 bases; unmatched junction nucleotides: 9. CDR3 length: 17 residues. CDR3 DNA: TGCAGTGCTATTCCGGGACTAGCGGGGCCCGACTCCTACGAGCAGTACTTC. As protein: CSAIPGLAGPDSYEQYF.

Note on this clonotype: A much larger clone lies one base from this, so it may be a read error. The gene calls are TRBV10-2 and TRBJ1-2, with unresolved D. The CDR3 has 12 amino acids. Looked up from germline, CDR1 is WSHSY and CDR2 is SAAADI. Here the CDR3 DNA reads TGCACCAGCAGTGAGGCGGGCTATGGCTACACCTTC. Its translation is CTSSEAGYGYTF.

This clonotype was seen many times. The chain combines TRBV14 with TRBJ2-3; the match to TRBD2 covers 7 bases. Germline V gene sequence: CDR1 SGHDN, CDR2 FVKESK. This CDR3 spans 16 amino acids. The V segment lost 3 bases and the J segment 6 bases; nucleotides outside the gene matches: 12. CDR3 sequence reads: CASSQRGLKPPDTQYF. CDR3 nucleotides: TGTGCCAGCAGCCAGAGGGGACTAAAGCCCCCCGATACGCAGTATTTT.

This chain uses TRBV6-2 or TRBV6-3 with TRBJ2-3, with 7 nucleotides matching TRBD2. Germline assignment: CDR1 MNHEY and CDR2 SVGEGT. Unmatched junction bases numbered 2, after V lost 2 bases and J lost 0 bases. This CDR3 comprises 15 residues. As DNA, the CDR3 is TGTGCCAGCAGTTACACTAGCGAGAGCACAGATACGCAGTATTTT. This translates into CASSYTSESTDTQYF.

At least ten counts were recorded for this clonotype. The V gene is TRBV15, the J gene TRBJ2-6; D is perhaps TRBD1 (6 bases). CDR3 size: 15 residues. Germline CDR1 reads LNHNV; CDR2 reads YYDKDF (reference sequence). V was trimmed by 5 bases and J by 1 base, leaving 9 bases between them. CDR3 sequence: CATSPDRSGANVLTF. Written as DNA, the CDR3 is TGTGCCACCAGCCCCGACAGGTCTGGGGCCAACGTCCTGACTTTC.

This clonotype came up many times. The V call is TRBV28, the J call TRBJ2-3; D is possibly TRBD1 (6 bases). CDR3 length: 17 amino acids. Trimming took off 0 bases at V and 0 bases at J, with 13 bases between the two ends. Germline CDR1 is MDHEN and CDR2 is SYDVKM. The CDR3 loop reads CASSLWDSRESTDTQYF. The DNA of the CDR3 is TGTGCCAGCAGTTTATGGGACAGCAGAGAAAGCACAGATACGCAGTATTTT.

This clonotype was counted many times. The V gene is TRBV28, the J gene TRBJ2-1; TRBD2 matches at 7 bases. Losses at the gene ends were 5 bases for V and 4 bases for J; bases not matched to a gene: 17. Germline CDR1 and CDR2: MDHEN and SYDVKM. This CDR3 spans 18 amino acids. The CDR3 DNA sequence: TGTGCCAGCAGTCCGATGGATTTCGGAGCGGGGCCTTACAATGAGCAGTTCTTC. Amino acids: CASSPMDFGAGPYNEQFF.

This chain uses TRBV5-4 with TRBJ1-1; D gene unclear. V gave up 0 bases and J gave up 0 bases, with 18 bases separating them. Germline CDR1 reads SGHNT; CDR2 reads YYREEE (reference sequence). This CDR3 comprises 18 residues. In nucleotides, the CDR3 is TGTGCCAGCAGCTTGGATCTAGGGAGAAGTAGTATGAACACTGAAGCTTTCTTT. Encoded protein: CASSLDLGRSSMNTEAFF.

This clonotype has at least ten counts. CDR3 nucleotide sequence: TGTGCCAGCAGCGTAGCCTGGACAGGTATGAACTATGGCTACACCTTC. Its translation is CASSVAWTGMNYGYTF. This chain connects TRBV9 to TRBJ1-2, with 7 bases lining up with TRBD1. This CDR3 has 16 amino acids. Germline CDR1 and CDR2: SGDLS and YYNGEE. V shed 0 bases and J 2 bases; nucleotides not matched to a gene: 7.

In its sample, this clonotype was seen many times. The J gene is TRBJ1-3, the V gene TRBV5-4, with unresolved D. Germline CDR1 is SGHNT and CDR2 is YYREEE (reference sequence). The CDR3 length is 14 residues. The CDR3 DNA is TGTGCGCAAGGTGTTTGGGGCTCTGGAAACACCATATATTTT. Translation: CAQGVWGSGNTIYF.

J is TRBJ2-1 and V is TRBV2; 7 nucleotides agree with TRBD2. The germline V gene encodes CDR1 SNHLY and CDR2 FYNNEI. Trimming cost V 4 bases and J 6 bases; bases outside gene matches: 3. CDR3 size: 13 residues. In DNA form, the CDR3 reads TGTGCCAGCAGTGGGACTAGGAGCAATGAGCAGTTCTTC. This sequence encodes CASSGTRSNEQFF.

This clonotype is medium-sized within its sample. The gene calls are TRBV6-2 or TRBV6-3 and TRBJ1-2; possible D gene TRBD1, 6 bases. Trimming stripped 6 bases from V and 4 bases from J, with 12 bases between. From germline, CDR1 is MNHEY and CDR2 SVGEGT. The CDR3 runs to 13 residues. CDR3 DNA sequence: TGTGCCAGCAGCCGGGACACCACCTATGGCTACACCTTC. This translates into CASSRDTTYGYTF.

This clonotype was counted many times. This chain joins TRBV19 and TRBJ2-2; 9 bases align to TRBD2. The CDR3 totals 14 residues. With V trimmed by 8 bases and J by 6 bases, 7 bases remained unmatched. Looked up from germline, CDR1 is LNHDA and CDR2 is SQIVND (reference sequence). CDR3 nucleotides: TGTGCCAGTGCGACTAGCGGAGGGTCCGGGGAGCTGTTTTTT. Its translation is CASATSGGSGELFF.

This clonotype was counted a few times. Here the CDR3 DNA reads TGTGCCAGCGGACAGGGTCCCGGGGAGCTGTTTTTT. Residues: CASGQGPGELFF. This chain links TRBV7-2 with TRBJ2-2; the match to TRBD1 covers 8 bases. After removal of 8 bases from V and 6 bases from J, the junction contained 2 bases not matched to a gene. The CDR3 length is 12 residues. Germline loops: CDR1 SGHTA, CDR2 FQGNSA.

The table lists this clonotype with many counts. This chain joins TRBV19 and TRBJ2-7; 8 bases match TRBD2. The V and J ends lost 4 bases and 3 bases, in that order; junction bases with no gene match: 5. CDR3 length: 14 amino acids. Germline values: CDR1 LNHDA, CDR2 SQIVND (reference sequence). CDR3 protein: CASSTRTSIYEQYF. CDR3 coding DNA: TGTGCCAGTAGTACCCGGACTAGCATCTACGAGCAGTACTTC.

This clonotype appeared many times. V and J are TRBV24-1 and TRBJ2-6; D is undetermined. V shed 4 bases and J shed 4 bases, with 4 bases lying between them. Germline loops: CDR1 KGHDR, CDR2 SFDVKD. The CDR3 is 13 residues long. The CDR3 DNA follows: TGTGCCACCAGTGAGTCCGGGGCCAACGTCCTGACTTTC. It yields the protein CATSESGANVLTF.

This clonotype was counted many times. The rearrangement links TRBV6-5 to TRBJ2-7; a possible D gene is TRBD1 (6 bases). Trimming left V 1 base short and J 3 bases short, with 16 bases between. The length of the CDR3 is 16 residues. CDR1 is MNHEY and CDR2 is SVGAGI in the germline V gene. The chain's CDR3 is CASSYCEGDGLYEQYF. The CDR3 bases are TGTGCCAGCAGTTACTGCGAGGGGGACGGCCTCTACGAGCAGTACTTC.

Ten or more counts support this clonotype. V is TRBV10-2 and J is TRBJ2-1; 13 bases align to TRBD2. Looked up from germline, CDR1 is WSHSY and CDR2 is SAAADI. The CDR3 totals 16 residues. V shed 6 bases, J shed 9 bases, and the junction held 11 bases outside the gene matches. The CDR3 reads CASSRTSGRALGEQFF. CDR3 sequence (DNA): TGCGCCAGCAGCAGAACTAGCGGGAGGGCCCTTGGTGAGCAGTTCTTC.

This clonotype was recorded many times. V is TRBV20-1 and J is TRBJ2-4, with no clear D. The CDR3 runs to 12 residues. Trimming removed 7 bases at V and 0 bases at J, with 7 bases between. Germline lookup yields CDR1 DFQATT and CDR2 SNEGSKA (reference sequence). CDR3 coding DNA: TGCAGTGTAGGTCGAGCCAAAAACATTCAGTACTTC. Its protein is CSVGRAKNIQYF.

This clonotype was found many times. This chain links TRBV28 with TRBJ2-7; 12 bases fit TRBD2. CDR3 size: 18 residues. CDR1 and CDR2 (germline): MDHEN, SYDVKM. J was trimmed by 3 bases and V by 3 bases; bases with no gene match: 12. The CDR3 bases are TGTGCCAGCAGTTTTCCGGCGAAGACTAGCGGGAGCAACTACGAGCAGTACTTC. It specifies CASSFPAKTSGSNYEQYF.